This entry concerns a single TCR beta chain. The data were taken from a study of T cells in Graves' hyperthyroidism and ophthalmopathy. RNA transcripts gave rise to amplified TCR beta CDR3 regions. First-round RT-PCR of the TCR CDR3 relied on the HTBI primer set. TCRdb independently ran MiXCR on the multiplex PCR reads; one entry per CDR3 protein. The sample yields approximately 400,000 distinct CDR3 sequences, roughly 18% seen once. Germline loops: CDR1 KGHDR, CDR2 SFDVKD. Trimming pared 9 bases from V and 2 bases from J, leaving 9 bases between. CDR3 length: 12 amino acids. This receptor was obtained from a man aged 18 to 30 with Graves' ophthalmopathy. The chain combines TRBV24-1 with TRBJ2-5, with a tentative D call TRBD1 (5 bases). Sequencing was done on a sample of blood. CDR3 nucleotide sequence: TGTGCCACCGCGGACACACAAGAGACCCAGTACTTC. The encoded protein is CATADTQETQYF.